The 19 T cell receptor beta chains given below trace back to one sample, sequenced in a study of shared clonotypes between healthy human individuals. Produced via immunoSEQ multiplex PCR; TCRdb's table is partial and in-frame only. The sample includes roughly 2.2 million clones, around 93% seen only once; the top ten take more than 0.35%. The specimen was naive CD4+ T cells from PBMCs. Subset in this sample: CD45RA+ positively selected. Receptors originate from a young man in good health. Some clones in this sample may be carry-over from other donors' samples.

This chain connects TRBV19 to TRBJ2-1; perhaps D is TRBD1 or TRBD2 (5 bases each). This CDR3 spans 14 amino acids. Deletions cut 5 bases from V and 3 bases from J, with 11 bases between. Germline loops: CDR1 LNHDA, CDR2 SQIVND (reference sequence). CDR3 in DNA: TGTGCCAGTAGTTCTGAGGGGATCTACAATGAGCAGTTCTTC. It codes for CASSSEGIYNEQFF.

This clone appeared a few times. V is TRBV12-5 and J is TRBJ1-2; D not resolved. This CDR3 comprises 13 residues. The germline V and J ends were trimmed by 3 bases and 3 bases, with 8 bases remaining between them. Germline CDR1 LGHNT, CDR2 FRNRAP. CDR3 protein: CASGFGRDYGYTF. CDR3 DNA: TGTGCTAGTGGTTTTGGGAGAGACTATGGCTACACCTTC.

The chain is built from TRBV7-3 and TRBJ2-1; D is undetermined. The CDR3 consists of 13 residues. The germline gives CDR1 SGHTA, CDR2 FQGTGA. V was shortened by 5 bases and J by 5 bases, with 10 bases between the two germline ends. The CDR3 DNA is TGTGCCAGCAGCCCGGCATGGCACAATGAGCAGTTCTTC. Its protein product is CASSPAWHNEQFF. The full variable domain, in which reference TRBV7-3 and TRBJ2-1 provide the parts outside the CDR3, is GAGVSQTPSNKVTEKGKYVELRCDPISGHTALYWYRQSLGQGPEFLIYFQGTGAADDSGLPNDRFFAVRPEGSVSTLKIQRTERGDSAVYLCASSPAWHNEQFFGPGTRLTVL.

V and J are TRBV6-1 and TRBJ1-4; D remains ambiguous. CDR1 and CDR2 from the germline V gene are MNHNS and SASEGT. The CDR3 length is 14 residues. Trimming left V 3 bases short and J 2 bases short, with 7 bases between. The CDR3 nucleotides read TGTGCCAGCAGTGACCGGTTGACTAATGAAAAACTGTTTTTT. The encoded protein is CASSDRLTNEKLFF.

CDR3 amino acids: CASSVVAGSVTDTQYF. The CDR3 DNA follows: TGTGCCAGCAGCGTAGTAGCCGGGTCTGTCACAGATACGCAGTATTTT. J is TRBJ2-3 and V is TRBV9, with no clear D. CDR3 size: 16 residues. Trimming left V 0 bases short and J 2 bases short, with 13 bases between. Looked up from germline, CDR1 is SGDLS and CDR2 is YYNGEE.

The rearrangement uses TRBV5-1 and TRBJ1-3; D is perhaps TRBD1 (5 bases). Per germline, CDR1 SGHRS and CDR2 YFSETQ. The V gene lost 0 bases and the J gene lost 3 bases, with 13 bases spanning the gap. The CDR3 length is 16 residues. Written as DNA, the CDR3 is TGCGCCAGCAGCTTGGAGGCAGGGTTGTTTGGAAACACCATATATTTT. Translating gives CASSLEAGLFGNTIYF. The full variable domain, its missing parts supplied by reference TRBV5-1 and TRBJ1-3, is KAGVTQTPRYLIKTRGQQVTLSCSPISGHRSVSWYQQTPGQGLQFLFEYFSETQRNKGNFPGRFSGRQFSNSRSEMNVSTLELGDSALYLCASSLEAGLFGNTIYFGEGSWLTVV.

This chain connects TRBV29-1 to TRBJ2-3; D is uncertain. The length of the CDR3 is 14 residues. V lost 3 bases to trimming and J lost 0 bases, with 10 bases between them. CDR1 is SQVTM, CDR2 ANQGSEA, per germline. The CDR3 protein is CSVESASSTDTQYF. The CDR3 region has the DNA TGCAGCGTTGAGTCCGCCAGTAGCACAGATACGCAGTATTTT.

This clone was seen just once. This chain joins TRBV5-4 and TRBJ2-5; D unclear. V dropped 4 bases and J dropped 0 bases, with 4 bases sitting between them. The CDR3 runs 12 residues. CDR1 is SGHNT, CDR2 YYREEE, per germline (reference sequence). The CDR3 DNA is TGTGCCAGCAGCCCCCACCAAGAGACCCAGTACTTC. This encodes CASSPHQETQYF.

CDR3 coding DNA: TGTGCCAGCAGCTTAGATCCAAGCCAAACCTTCGCAGCTTTCTTT. Encoded protein: CASSLDPSQTFAAFF. The chain carries TRBV11-2 and TRBJ1-1; D not resolved. Germline values: CDR1 SGHAT, CDR2 FQNNGV. V lost 0 bases, J lost 10 bases, and 18 bases lay in between. CDR3 length: 15 residues.

The chain joins TRBV28 to TRBJ1-4, with D possibly being TRBD1 (6 bases). The germline gives CDR1 MDHEN, CDR2 SYDVKM. The V and J ends lost 5 bases and 8 bases respectively, with 15 bases between them. CDR3 length equals 14 residues. CDR3 sequence (DNA): TGTGCCAGCAGTCTTCAGGGGAGACGGGAAAAACTGTTTTTT. This encodes CASSLQGRREKLFF.

This clone was found a few times. The rearrangement joins TRBV11-2 to TRBJ1-2; tentative D call: TRBD1 (5 bases). Germline CDR1 is SGHAT and CDR2 is FQNNGV. V was pared by 2 bases and J by 7 bases, with 20 bases between. The CDR3 consists of 16 residues. The CDR3 sequence is CASSLWVGAYEGGYTF. The CDR3 coding sequence is TGTGCCAGCAGCTTATGGGTCGGGGCTTATGAGGGTGGCTACACCTTC. The whole variable domain, filled in from reference TRBV11-2 and TRBJ1-2, reads EAGVAQSPRYKIIEKRQSVAFWCNPISGHATLYWYQQILGQGPKLLIQFQNNGVVDDSQLPKDRFSAERLKGVDSTLKIQPAKLEDSAVYLCASSLWVGAYEGGYTFGSGTRLTVV.

This clone has just a few counts. This chain links TRBV2 with TRBJ1-1; possibly TRBD1 for D (6 bases). Germline V gene sequence: CDR1 SNHLY, CDR2 FYNNEI. V was cut by 5 bases and J by 0 bases, with 10 bases left in between. The CDR3 is 14 amino acids. As DNA, the CDR3 is TGTGCCAGCAGTCTCAGGACAGTGAACACTGAAGCTTTCTTT. Translating it yields CASSLRTVNTEAFF. Drawing the rest from reference TRBV2 and TRBJ1-1, the complete variable domain is EPEVTQTPSHQVTQMGQEVILRCVPISNHLYFYWYRQILGQKVEFLVSFYNNEISEKSEIFDDQFSVERPDGSNFTLKIRSTKLEDSAMYFCASSLRTVNTEAFFGQGTRLTVV.

V is TRBV7-9 and J is TRBJ1-2, with a weak D call TRBD1 (5 bases). Germline-derived CDR1 and CDR2 are SEHNR and FQNEAQ (reference sequence). V was cut by 4 bases and J by 0 bases, with 12 bases left in between. The CDR3 runs to 15 residues. The CDR3 here is CASSSSGIPNYGYTF. The DNA for the CDR3 is TGTGCCAGCAGCTCGTCAGGGATTCCTAACTATGGCTACACCTTC.

The chain uses TRBV18 and TRBJ2-2; 12 bases are shared with TRBD2. J lost 4 bases, V lost 0 bases, and 3 bases had no gene match. CDR3 size: 17 residues. Germline V gives CDR1 KGHSH, CDR2 LQKENI. The CDR3 DNA reads as TGTGCCAGCTCACCACCGGGACTAGCGGGCACCACCGGGGAGCTGTTTTTT. This codes for CASSPPGLAGTTGELFF.

The chain couples TRBV5-4 to TRBJ2-1, with a possible D match to TRBD1 (5 bases). V lost 0 bases, J lost 7 bases, and 17 bases lay in between. This CDR3 is built from 16 residues. Per the germline V gene, CDR1 is SGHNT and CDR2 is YYREEE (reference sequence). CDR3 in DNA: TGTGCCAGCAGCTTGGGCTCGCGGCAGGGTAATAATGAGCAGTTCTTC. It yields the protein CASSLGSRQGNNEQFF.

The chain carries TRBV5-4 and TRBJ2-3; 7 bases map to TRBD2. V lost 2 bases, J lost 3 bases, and 12 bases stayed unmatched. In germline, CDR1 is SGHNT, CDR2 YYREEE (reference sequence). This CDR3 comprises 17 residues. CDR3 protein: CASSFQTVLARTDTQYF. CDR3 in DNA: TGTGCCAGCAGCTTTCAAACTGTACTAGCGAGAACAGATACGCAGTATTTT.

This rearrangement joins TRBV30 to TRBJ2-3; weak D call: TRBD2 (6 bases). This CDR3 comprises 13 residues. Germline lookup yields CDR1 GTSNPN and CDR2 SVGIG (reference sequence). V gave up 8 bases and J gave up 2 bases, with 14 bases separating them. The CDR3 is CAQGGPFTDTQYF. In DNA form, the CDR3 reads TGTGCCCAGGGAGGACCATTCACAGATACGCAGTATTTT. The full variable domain, rest sourced from reference TRBV30 and TRBJ2-3, is SQTIHQWPATLVQPVGSPLSLECTVEGTSNPNLYWYRQAAGRGLQLLFYSVGIGQISSEVPQNLSASRPQDRQFILSSKKLLLSDSGFYLCAQGGPFTDTQYFGPGTRLTVL.

Concerning this clone: The same CDR3 can be traced to other DNA sequences in this sample. The V call is TRBV19, the J call TRBJ2-2, with 7 bases matching TRBD2. The J segment lost 0 bases and the V segment lost 3 bases, leaving 1 base of the junction unmatched. Germline V CDR1 and CDR2: LNHDA, SQIVND (reference sequence). The CDR3 runs to 15 residues. CDR3: CASSIGGANTGELFF. DNA of the CDR3: TGTGCCAGTAGTATTGGGGGGGCGAACACCGGGGAGCTGTTTTTT.

This clone was seen once. The rearrangement uses TRBV5-4 and TRBJ1-1; possibly TRBD1 for D (6 bases). The V end was cut by 7 bases, the J end by 1 base, with 11 bases between. Germline V CDR1 and CDR2: SGHNT, YYREEE (reference sequence). The CDR3 is 13 residues long. The CDR3 sequence: CASLDRTNTEAFF. The DNA of the CDR3 is TGTGCCAGCCTCGACAGGACGAACACTGAAGCTTTCTTT.